Detailed here is one T cell receptor beta chain. Profiled with immunoSEQ multiplex PCR; TCRdb holds only in-frame clones, not every one. The sample holds approximately 36,000 clones, about two thirds seen once. The data were taken from a study of blood T cell repertoires in COVID-19. Across the whole study: Whether acute or convalescent, the COVID-19 samples came from the United States, Italy and Spain.

The sequenced material came from peripheral blood. This clonotype was obtained from a man aged 65 to 79 with COVID-19, enrolled during active disease.

The CDR3 coding sequence is TGTGCCAGCAGTTACTCGCCCGTAGCGGAGGGTTACGAGCAGTACTTC. Protein product: CASSYSPVAEGYEQYF. V usage is TRBV6-5 and J usage is TRBJ2-7, with D possibly matching TRBD2 (6 bases). Germline CDR1 and CDR2: MNHEY and SVGAGI. The CDR3 covers 16 residues. The V gene lost 0 bases and the J gene lost 4 bases, with 16 bases spanning the gap.